These 27 T cell receptor beta chains were sequenced from one sample in a study of blood T cell repertoires in COVID-19. Generated by immunoSEQ multiplex PCR, the TCRdb table keeps only in-frame clones and is missing some. The repertoire consists of fewer than 100,000 clones, with more than 80% occurring once and the leading ten covering about 9.4%. Sequencing was performed on peripheral blood. The receptor set was obtained from a woman in her seventies with acute or convalescent COVID-19.

The chain recombines TRBV28 with TRBJ1-5; D not certain. In germline, CDR1 is MDHEN, CDR2 SYDVKM. This CDR3 comprises 12 residues. The V end lost 6 bases, the J end lost 6 bases, and 9 bases lay between the germline ends. CDR3 sequence: CASRPGTQPQHF. The CDR3 coding sequence is TGTGCCAGCAGGCCAGGCACTCAGCCCCAGCATTTT.

The V gene is TRBV5-1, the J gene TRBJ2-2, with D tentatively TRBD1 (6 bases). The V and J ends lost 2 bases and 7 bases respectively, with 12 bases between them. There are 14 residues in the CDR3. CDR1 and CDR2 (germline): SGHRS, YFSETQ. The CDR3 DNA is TGCGCCAGCAGCTTATTGGGGGCCGGCGGGGAGCTGTTTTTT. Its translation: CASSLLGAGGELFF. The entire variable domain, with the rest obtained from reference TRBV5-1 and TRBJ2-2, is as follows: KAGVTQTPRYLIKTRGQQVTLSCSPISGHRSVSWYQQTPGQGLQFLFEYFSETQRNKGNFPGRFSGRQFSNSRSEMNVSTLELGDSALYLCASSLLGAGGELFFGEGSRLTVL.

This clone was recorded a few times. The chain carries TRBV28 and TRBJ1-5, with a possible D match to TRBD1 (6 bases). V was trimmed by 6 bases and J by 0 bases, leaving 18 bases between them. CDR1 MDHEN and CDR2 SYDVKM come from the germline V gene. This CDR3 has 17 residues. CDR3 region: CASSQGGRGYSNQPQHF. For the CDR3, the DNA is TGTGCCAGCAGCCAAGGGGGAAGGGGCTATAGCAATCAGCCCCAGCATTTT.

The chain uses TRBV25-1 and TRBJ2-3; 9 nucleotides match TRBD2. This CDR3 comprises 16 residues. The V gene end was trimmed by 3 bases and the J gene end by 0 bases; junction bases not matched to a gene: 4. Germline V gene sequence: CDR1 MGHDK, CDR2 SYGVNS. The CDR3 DNA reads as TGTGCCAGCAGTGAGCACACTAGCGGGAGCACAGATACGCAGTATTTT. As protein: CASSEHTSGSTDTQYF. The full variable domain, completed using reference TRBV25-1 and TRBJ2-3, is EADIYQTPRYLVIGTGKKITLECSQTMGHDKMYWYQQDPGMELHLIHYSYGVNSTEKGDLSSESTVSRIRTEHFPLTLESARPSHTSQYLCASSEHTSGSTDTQYFGPGTRLTVL.

This clone is a singleton in its sample. The chain recombines TRBV28 with TRBJ2-1; TRBD1 matches at 9 bases. CDR3 size: 12 residues. J was trimmed by 13 bases and V by 2 bases; bases with no gene match: 3. Germline V gene lookup returns CDR1 MDHEN and CDR2 SYDVKM. The CDR3 sequence is CASSLVTGGQFF. For the CDR3, the DNA is TGTGCCAGCAGTTTAGTCACAGGGGGCCAGTTCTTC.

J is TRBJ1-2 and V is TRBV28, with 10 bases that match TRBD1. V trimming: 8 bases; J trimming: 2 bases; junction bases outside the gene matches: 5. Germline lookup yields CDR1 MDHEN and CDR2 SYDVKM. CDR3 length: 14 amino acids. CDR3 in DNA: TGTGCCAGCTGGACAGGGGGGACGAACTATGGCTACACCTTC. It is translated as CASWTGGTNYGYTF.

The V and J genes are TRBV5-4 and TRBJ2-5; D gene unclear. In germline, CDR1 is SGHNT, CDR2 YYREEE (reference sequence). The CDR3 extends over 15 amino acids. V shed 0 bases and J shed 4 bases, with 13 bases lying between them. Here the CDR3 reads CASSLDPRYSETQYF. Here the CDR3 DNA reads TGTGCCAGCAGCTTGGATCCGAGATATTCAGAGACCCAGTACTTC. Drawing the rest from reference TRBV5-4 and TRBJ2-5, the complete variable domain is ETGVTQSPTHLIKTRGQQVTLRCSSQSGHNTVSWYQQALGQGPQFIFQYYREEENGRGNFPPRFSGLQFPNYSSELNVNALELDDSALYLCASSLDPRYSETQYFGPGTRLLVL.

The rearrangement uses TRBV25-1 and TRBJ1-5; no firm D call. V was cut by 1 base and J by 0 bases, with 16 bases left in between. CDR3 length equals 18 residues. The germline gives CDR1 MGHDK, CDR2 SYGVNS. The CDR3 is CASSESEEEDYSNQPQHF. The CDR3 DNA reads as TGTGCCAGCAGTGAATCTGAGGAGGAAGATTATAGCAATCAGCCCCAGCATTTT. The entire variable domain, with the rest obtained from reference TRBV25-1 and TRBJ1-5, is as follows: EADIYQTPRYLVIGTGKKITLECSQTMGHDKMYWYQQDPGMELHLIHYSYGVNSTEKGDLSSESTVSRIRTEHFPLTLESARPSHTSQYLCASSESEEEDYSNQPQHFGDGTRLSIL.

The V gene is TRBV10-1, the J gene TRBJ1-3; D might be TRBD1 (6 bases). V dropped 8 bases and J dropped 0 bases, with 11 bases sitting between them. The CDR3 contains 14 residues. Per the germline V gene, CDR1 is WNHNN and CDR2 is SYGVQD (reference sequence). CDR3 DNA sequence: TGCGCCAGCCTTAGGACAGTCTCTGGAAACACCATATATTTT. Encoded protein: CASLRTVSGNTIYF.

The chain combines TRBV5-1 with TRBJ1-3; 8 nucleotides line up with TRBD1. V dropped 0 bases and J dropped 4; count of bases not matched to a gene: 6. Germline assignment: CDR1 SGHRS and CDR2 YFSETQ. CDR3 length: 16 amino acids. This CDR3 is CASSLALRGLGNTIYF. The CDR3 DNA is TGCGCCAGCAGCTTGGCTCTCAGGGGGCTCGGAAACACCATATATTTT.

In nucleotides, the CDR3 is TGCAGTGCGCAGGGGGGCTACGAGCAGTACTTC. Translated, it gives CSAQGGYEQYF. The chain couples TRBV20-1 to TRBJ2-7; the D gene is possibly TRBD1 (7 bases). The CDR3 is 11 amino acids. V dropped 6 bases and J dropped 3 bases, with 9 bases sitting between them. The V gene's germline CDR1 is DFQATT and CDR2 SNEGSKA (reference sequence).

This chain uses TRBV6-2 or TRBV6-3 with TRBJ1-2, with TRBD1 matching 10 bases. Germline CDR1 MNHEY, CDR2 SVGEGT. V dropped 6 bases and J dropped 3; count of bases not matched to a gene: 7. This CDR3 has 15 amino acids. The CDR3 DNA follows: TGTGCCAGCAGGCCTACCGGGACAGGGGACTATGGCTACACCTTC. It codes for CASRPTGTGDYGYTF.

The chain combines TRBV6-1 with TRBJ1-1; D is undetermined. V was trimmed by 0 bases and J by 3 bases, leaving 11 bases between them. The germline V gene encodes CDR1 MNHNS and CDR2 SASEGT. This CDR3 comprises 15 residues. The CDR3 DNA reads TGTGCCAGCAGTGAAGCGACCGGGATGGACACTGAAGCTTTCTTT. This sequence encodes CASSEATGMDTEAFF.

V gene TRBV7-6 combines with J gene TRBJ2-1; 9 nucleotides line up with TRBD2. Trimming took 1 base from V and 6 from J; bases not matched to a gene: 4. The CDR3 loop spans 15 amino acids. Germline CDR1 SGHVS, CDR2 FNYEAQ. CDR3 coding DNA: TGTGCCAGCAGCTTAGGGTCTAGCGGGATCAATGAGCAGTTCTTC. It encodes CASSLGSSGINEQFF.

V usage is TRBV2 and J usage is TRBJ1-5; 11 bases line up with TRBD1. The CDR3 consists of 15 residues. CDR1 SNHLY and CDR2 FYNNEI come from the germline V gene. The junction had 3 bases not matched to a gene; V was cut back by 1 base and J by 7 bases. This CDR3 is CASSEGGTGGQPQHF. CDR3 DNA sequence: TGTGCCAGCAGTGAAGGCGGGACAGGGGGACAGCCCCAGCATTTT.

V usage is TRBV30 and J usage is TRBJ1-2; D gene uncertain. Germline lookup yields CDR1 GTSNPN and CDR2 SVGIG (reference sequence). There are 12 residues in the CDR3. Between the trimmed V and J ends, which lost 4 bases and 6 bases, there was a span of 12 bases. For the CDR3, the DNA is TGTGCCTGGATCGGTCTTTCCCATGGCTACACCTTC. Translating it yields CAWIGLSHGYTF.

The gene calls are TRBV18 and TRBJ2-3; the D is unclear. The CDR3 is 15 residues long. Germline CDR1 reads KGHSH; CDR2 reads LQKENI. The germline V and J ends were trimmed by 0 bases and 4 bases, with 11 bases remaining between them. The CDR3 here is CASSPPSKYADTQYF. DNA for the CDR3: TGTGCCAGCTCACCACCTTCTAAGTATGCAGATACGCAGTATTTT.

The chain joins TRBV6-2 or TRBV6-3 to TRBJ2-5; 9 bases are shared with TRBD1. The CDR3 runs 15 residues. Germline-derived CDR1 and CDR2 are MNHEY and SVGEGT. With V trimmed by 10 bases and J by 4 bases, 13 bases remained unmatched. CDR3: CATNPDRGRAETQYF. The CDR3 DNA reads as TGTGCCACCAACCCCGACAGGGGGAGGGCAGAGACCCAGTACTTC.

The V and J genes are TRBV19 and TRBJ1-4; possibly TRBD1 for D (5 bases). V lost 6 bases to trimming and J lost 8 bases, with 19 bases between them. The CDR3 is made up of 15 amino acids. In germline, CDR1 is LNHDA, CDR2 SQIVND (reference sequence). CDR3 nucleotides: TGTGCCAGTAGGGATCGTGGAGGGGTTGGAGAAAAACTGTTTTTT. Protein product: CASRDRGGVGEKLFF.

This sequence joins TRBV7-2 and TRBJ1-2; a weak D match, TRBD1 (5 bases). Germline CDR1 is SGHTA and CDR2 is FQGNSA. The CDR3 is made up of 13 amino acids. V shed 5 bases and J shed 4 bases, with 11 bases lying between them. CDR3 DNA: TGTGCCAGCAGCCCCCTGGGGGGCTATGGCTACACCTTC. This encodes CASSPLGGYGYTF.

CDR3 loop: CASSQDRRGAQRSTDTQYF. DNA of the CDR3: TGTGCCAGCAGCCAAGATAGACGGGGGGCGCAGAGAAGCACAGATACGCAGTATTTT. The rearrangement uses TRBV4-2 and TRBJ2-3, with D perhaps matching TRBD2 (7 bases). The CDR3 has 19 amino acids. Germline V gives CDR1 LGHNA, CDR2 YNFKEQ. Trimming removed 0 bases from V and 0 bases from J, with 19 bases in between.

The chain links TRBV19 to TRBJ1-1; D might be TRBD1 (6 bases). The V gene lost 5 bases and the J gene lost 1 base, with 17 bases spanning the gap. The CDR3 totals 16 residues. Germline CDR1 and CDR2: LNHDA and SQIVND (reference sequence). CDR3 sequence reads: CASSPPVGQRNTEAFF. CDR3 DNA: TGTGCCAGTAGTCCCCCGGTCGGACAGCGGAACACTGAAGCTTTCTTT.

Notes on this clone: The sample contains more than one DNA sequence encoding this CDR3. V usage is TRBV7-9 and J usage is TRBJ1-5; D might be TRBD1 (5 bases). Germline CDR1 reads SEHNR; CDR2 reads FQNEAQ (reference sequence). This CDR3 spans 13 amino acids. Trimming removed 5 bases at V and 7 bases at J, with 12 bases between. The DNA of the CDR3 is TGTGCCAGCAGCCCCGGGGGAGAACAGCCCCAGCATTTT. It translates to CASSPGGEQPQHF. Filled out from reference TRBV7-9 and TRBJ1-5, the complete variable domain reads DTGVSQNPRHKITKRGQNVTFRCDPISEHNRLYWYRQTLGQGPEFLTYFQNEAQLEKSRLLSDRFSAERPKGSFSTLEIQRTEQGDSAMYLCASSPGGEQPQHFGDGTRLSIL.

This clone was counted once. This sequence joins TRBV9 and TRBJ2-2, with TRBD1 identical over 9 bases. There are 16 residues in the CDR3. Trimming took 4 bases from V and 4 from J; bases not matched to a gene: 8. The germline V gene encodes CDR1 SGDLS and CDR2 YYNGEE. CDR3 nucleotide sequence: TGTGCCAGCAGCCCCTCCGGGACAGGGACCACCGGGGAGCTGTTTTTT. Translating it yields CASSPSGTGTTGELFF.

The rearrangement joins TRBV9 to TRBJ2-2; 9 bases are shared with TRBD2. This CDR3 contains 17 residues. With V trimmed by 0 bases and J by 0 bases, 3 bases remained unmatched. Germline V gives CDR1 SGDLS, CDR2 YYNGEE. The CDR3 bases are TGTGCCAGCAGCGTAGGTAGCGGGGGCGCGAACACCGGGGAGCTGTTTTTT. This sequence encodes CASSVGSGGANTGELFF.

The chain carries TRBV3-1 (or the pseudogene TRBV3-2) and TRBJ2-6; 7 bases are shared with TRBD1. The CDR3 is 15 residues long. V lost 6 bases and J lost 4; bases outside the gene matches: 6. The germline gives CDR1 LGHDT, CDR2 YNNKEL (reference sequence). CDR3 in DNA: TGTGCCAGCAGGAAGACAGGGTCAGGGGCCAACGTCCTGACTTTC. Its translation is CASRKTGSGANVLTF.

In this sample, this clone turned up once. V usage is TRBV24-1 and J usage is TRBJ2-3; 7 bases fit TRBD2. The CDR3 has 15 residues. Germline trimming cut 7 bases from V and 4 bases from J; bases unmatched to any gene: 10. Germline V lookup: CDR1 KGHDR, CDR2 SFDVKD. The CDR3 DNA reads as TGTGCCACCAGCACTAGCGCCCGAGGGCCAGATACGCAGTATTTT. This codes for CATSTSARGPDTQYF.